Below are 17 T cell receptor beta chains sequenced from a single sample in a study of cytomegalovirus exposure and HLA in healthy donors. 60 Vbeta and 13 Jbeta primers were used in PCR. Profiled with immunoSEQ multiplex PCR; TCRdb holds only in-frame clones, not every one. This table holds under 120,000 clones, 65% to 80% found once. Sequenced: PBMCs. Receptors originate from a woman aged 40 to 49 in good health and CMV-seronegative.

This clone has a single count. The chain couples TRBV6-1 to TRBJ1-2, with D possibly being TRBD1 (5 bases). Germline-derived CDR1 and CDR2 are MNHNS and SASEGT. The V and J ends lost 10 bases and 6 bases respectively, with 15 bases between them. This CDR3 spans 12 amino acids. CDR3 nucleotides: TGTGCCATTTTTCAGGGATGGCATGGCTACACCTTC. Its translation: CAIFQGWHGYTF.

This sequence joins TRBV30 and TRBJ1-6; D is ambiguous. CDR3 length: 13 residues. Looked up from germline, CDR1 is GTSNPN and CDR2 is SVGIG (reference sequence). Trimming removed 1 base from V and 8 bases from J, with 9 bases in between. CDR3 amino acids: CAWSGGPDSPLHF. In DNA form, the CDR3 reads TGTGCCTGGAGTGGAGGGCCTGATTCACCCCTCCACTTT. Supplemented by reference TRBV30 and TRBJ1-6, the full variable domain reads SQTIHQWPATLVQPVGSPLSLECTVEGTSNPNLYWYRQAAGRGLQLLFYSVGIGQISSEVPQNLSASRPQDRQFILSSKKLLLSDSGFYLCAWSGGPDSPLHFGNGTRLTVT.

Written as DNA, the CDR3 is TGTGCCAGCAGTAAAAGGGGGGGACAGGGGCCCACCGGGGAAAAACTGTTTTTT. Protein: CASSKRGGQGPTGEKLFF. V and J are TRBV27 and TRBJ1-4, with TRBD1 matching 10 bases. The CDR3 length is 18 residues. Germline V CDR1 and CDR2: MNHEY, SMNVEV (reference sequence). The V gene end was trimmed by 5 bases and the J gene end by 8 bases; junction bases not matched to a gene: 17.

There are a few counts of this clone. The chain joins TRBV10-3 to TRBJ2-5, with D perhaps matching TRBD1 (7 bases). The V gene lost 3 bases and the J gene lost 5 bases, with 16 bases spanning the gap. This CDR3 is 15 amino acids long. Germline V gene lookup returns CDR1 ENHRY and CDR2 SYGVKD. CDR3 sequence reads: CAISEGGGRSETQYF. CDR3 nucleotide sequence: TGTGCCATCAGTGAAGGAGGGGGCCGATCGGAGACCCAGTACTTC.

The chain carries TRBV7-9 and TRBJ2-3; D ambiguous. The CDR3 consists of 8 residues. The V end lost 5 bases, the J end lost 14 bases, and 5 bases lay between the germline ends. Germline CDR1 is SEHNR and CDR2 is FQNEAQ (reference sequence). The CDR3 DNA reads as TGTGCCAGCAGCCCCCGGTATTTT. The encoded protein is CASSPRYF.

The chain joins TRBV9 to TRBJ1-2; tentative D call: TRBD1 (5 bases). The germline V gene has CDR1 SGDLS and CDR2 YYNGEE. CDR3 length equals 17 residues. Trimming left V 1 base short and J 3 bases short, with 19 bases between. In DNA, the CDR3 is TGTGCCAGCAGCGTACCTGAGCGGGAGCAGGGCGACTATGGCTACACCTTC. This sequence encodes CASSVPEREQGDYGYTF.

J is TRBJ2-1 and V is TRBV5-6; tentative D call: TRBD2 (5 bases). CDR1 SGHDT and CDR2 YYEEEE come from the germline V gene. The CDR3 sequence is 17 residues long. With 2 bases removed from V and 4 bases from J, the gap between germline ends came to 19 bases. This chain's CDR3 is CASSFRAGLLVYNEQFF. CDR3 nucleotides: TGTGCCAGCAGCTTCCGGGCTGGACTGTTGGTATACAATGAGCAGTTCTTC.

Concerning this clone itself: Other DNA sequences of this sample code for an identical CDR3. The chain employs TRBV7-2 and TRBJ2-5; 9 bases map to TRBD1. The CDR3 has 15 residues. Germline trimming cut 1 base from V and 6 bases from J; bases unmatched to any gene: 6. Germline V gene sequence: CDR1 SGHTA, CDR2 FQGNSA. The DNA for the CDR3 is TGTGCCAGCAGCTTAGGGGACAGGGTAGGCAAGACCCAGTACTTC. Its translation is CASSLGDRVGKTQYF.

The CDR3 is CASSQQGTQPQHF. The DNA of the CDR3 is TGTGCCAGCAGCCAACAGGGTACTCAGCCCCAGCATTTT. The J gene is TRBJ1-5, the V gene TRBV14; TRBD1 might be the D (5 bases). The ends were cut back, 2 bases at V and 6 bases at J, with 8 bases in the middle. Germline-derived CDR1 and CDR2 are SGHDN and FVKESK. CDR3 length: 13 residues.

The genes are TRBV11-3 and TRBJ2-3; TRBD1 aligns across 8 bases. The V gene end was trimmed by 5 bases and the J gene end by 4 bases; junction bases not matched to a gene: 11. This CDR3 comprises 16 residues. Germline CDR1 SGHNT, CDR2 YENEEA. CDR3 DNA sequence: TGTGCCAGCAGCCTCACAGGGGGGAACGAGGCAGATACGCAGTATTTT. This codes for CASSLTGGNEADTQYF.

The rearrangement joins TRBV6-5 to TRBJ1-4; D possibly corresponds to TRBD1 (6 bases). The V end was cut by 6 bases, the J end by 3 bases, with 14 bases between. Germline CDR1 and CDR2: MNHEY and SVGAGI. The CDR3 has 15 residues. The CDR3 nucleotides read TGTGCCAGCAGCCTAGAGACAGGCCCTAATGAAAAACTGTTTTTT. Its translation: CASSLETGPNEKLFF.

This clone occurred once. This sequence joins TRBV15 and TRBJ1-1, with D tentatively TRBD1 (6 bases). Germline CDR1 reads LNHNV; CDR2 reads YYDKDF (reference sequence). The CDR3 is made up of 15 amino acids. V was shortened by 3 bases and J by 0 bases, with 11 bases between the two germline ends. The CDR3 region has the DNA TGTGCCACCAGCAGGGACAGTGTCATGAACACTGAAGCTTTCTTT. Its translation: CATSRDSVMNTEAFF.

The V gene is TRBV7-2, the J gene TRBJ1-6; no clear D gene. This CDR3 spans 18 amino acids. V gave up 1 base and J gave up 0 bases, with 13 bases separating them. Looked up from germline, CDR1 is SGHTA and CDR2 is FQGNSA. Here the CDR3 reads CASSLGGPSSSYNSPLHF. Written as DNA, the CDR3 is TGTGCCAGCAGCTTAGGAGGGCCGTCGAGCTCCTATAATTCACCCCTCCACTTT.

V gene TRBV2 combines with J gene TRBJ1-1; D gene uncertain. Germline V lookup: CDR1 SNHLY, CDR2 FYNNEI. The CDR3 has 14 residues. V was clipped by 6 bases and J by 4 bases, with 15 bases between them. CDR3 region: CASRSGFSGTEAFF. CDR3 sequence (DNA): TGTGCCAGCAGAAGCGGGTTTTCGGGCACTGAAGCTTTCTTT.

V and J are TRBV2 and TRBJ2-3; 9 positions match TRBD2. The V and J ends lost 4 bases and 1 base, in that order; junction bases with no gene match: 9. The V gene's germline CDR1 is SNHLY and CDR2 FYNNEI. This CDR3 region has 17 residues. The CDR3 DNA sequence: TGTGCCAGCAGTGTCGAGGCGGGGGGGGGCGGCACAGATACGCAGTATTTT. Protein sequence: CASSVEAGGGGTDTQYF.

The genes are TRBV2 and TRBJ2-7; D is possibly TRBD2 (5 bases). Looked up from germline, CDR1 is SNHLY and CDR2 is FYNNEI. CDR3 length equals 13 residues. The ends were cut back, 10 bases at V and 0 bases at J, with 13 bases in the middle. The CDR3 nucleotides read TGTGCCATTACCTCCCGGGACTCCTACGAGCAGTACTTC. It translates to CAITSRDSYEQYF.

There are a few counts of this clone. The chain combines TRBV5-4 with TRBJ1-2, with D perhaps matching TRBD1 (5 bases). Trimming took 2 bases from V and 7 from J, leaving 15 bases between them. The CDR3 length is 14 residues. The germline V gene has CDR1 SGHNT and CDR2 YYREEE (reference sequence). The CDR3 here is CASSLTPDDSGYTF. CDR3 DNA: TGTGCCAGCAGCTTAACGCCTGACGACAGTGGCTACACCTTC.